The entry below gives a single T cell receptor beta chain sequence along with its context. This clone was counted only a few times. Its recognized antigen is unknown. Per-base quality was not reported, and no clone a single base away is much larger than it. The CDR3 regions of human TCRbeta chains were subjected to immunosequencing. The source study handled its data this way. TCRs in the repertoires were matched against a reference library of SARS-CoV-2-specific TCRs that had been generated with the MIRA antigen-specificity platform. Breadth was defined as the fraction of unique TCRs that were SARS-CoV-2-associated, and depth was defined as the fraction of total T cells that were SARS-CoV-2-associated. Using the MIRA data, each spike-specific TCR was mapped to the spike region that the TCR reacts to and placed in a CD4 or CD8 class. Log10-transformed breadth and depth values were compared by one-way ANOVA with Sidak's multiple comparisons tests. TCRdb carries this immuneACCESS record with in-frame sequences only. Its versions omit some clonotypes, under half of them owing to an unresolved V gene in the studies checked, with the rest unexplained. For V, J and clone size, that table is used; D and trimming come from the DNA. This sample is represented by 150,000 or so clones; roughly nine tenths of them were singletons. The top ten hold roughly 2.9% of the sample.

In the paper's terms, the time point label means: baseline before first vaccination. Samples from vaccinated people were obtained from the UK trials COV001 and COV002, which included a single-blind randomized controlled phase 2/3 trial of AZD1222 (ChAdOx1 nCoV-19) in healthy adults. For TCRbeta chain sequencing, PBMC samples were collected from trial participants at day 0 and at day 28 after the second dose. This record belongs to a study of T cell responses to AZD1222 COVID-19 vaccine (dated by TCRdb to about 2021). Background on the whole study: AZD1222 recipients with second doses at about 4 weeks or about 12 weeks were pooled, because spike-specific TCR depth and breadth did not differ between schedules. A total of over 230 trial participants underwent TCR sequencing, of whom some 210 received two doses of AZD1222 and about 26 received two doses of the MenACWY control vaccine. Trial participants were enrolled into age subgroups of 18-55, 56-69 and 70-plus years, which contained around 150, 28 and 57 TCR-sequenced participants, respectively.

The paper as a whole reports these results and caveats: Vaccine-associated CD4 TCRs spanned the whole spike protein, with dominant responses in regions 160-218 and 743-854. Because no day 14 peak-response samples were available, repertoires were characterized only after the peak T cell response. Reportedly, close to half of the unique spike-specific TCRs recognized epitopes lying outside the regions that are mutated in the B.1.351 and B.1.1.7 variants. Only a handful of AZD1222 recipients were SARS-CoV-2 seropositive at baseline, limiting conclusions about previously exposed vaccinees. Participants were mostly white British, with more females than males. The authors suggested clonal diversity may have been underestimated. Spike-specific TCR breadth and depth rose significantly after two AZD1222 doses compared with day 0 and with MenACWY recipients. In the small 56-69-year group, the increase in depth fell short of significance, most likely because of low power.

The CDR3 spans 14 residues, from the cysteine through the phenylalanine. Only the CDR3 part of the read is kept: 42 bases, read in frame from the first base. According to the germline V gene, CDR1 reads KGHSH and CDR2 reads LQKENI. Relative to germline, V is missing 5 bases and J is missing 1 base, with 1 base of the junction outside any gene match. This receptor was taken from an adult in good health. Sequencing used peripheral blood, obtained on day 0 of AZD1222 vaccination. The sequence joins TRBV18 to TRBJ1-1, and TRBD1 aligns with 10 junction nucleotides. The CDR3 sequence is CASSGDRGNTEAFF. The DNA is as follows: TGTGCCAGCTCAGGGGACAGGGGGAACACTGAAGCTTTCTTT. Reference TRBV18 and TRBJ1-1 genes cover what lies past the CDR3, so the full variable domain is NAGVMQNPRHLVRRRGQEARLRCSPMKGHSHVYWYRQLPEEGLKFMVYLQKENIIDESGMPKERFSAEFPKEGPSILRIQQVVRGDSAAYFCASSGDRGNTEAFFGQGTRLTVV.